This T cell receptor (beta chain) comes out of a study of vaccination and CD4 T cells after COVID-19. Researchers used the Oncomine TCR Beta short-read assay to sequence DNA from cultured CD4+ T cells. MiXCR, applied by TCRdb to the PCR reads, yields one record per CDR3 protein. The sample lists tens of thousands of distinct CDR3 sequences, 60% to 80% seen once, with around 15% in the top ten. Treatment: roughly 10-day PBMC culture with coronavirus spike peptide pools or control peptides (ViraFEST assay). A remark on this clonotype: Antigen specificity is unknown.

V was cut by 3 bases and J by 6 bases, with 20 bases left in between. Germline assignment: CDR1 LNHDA and CDR2 SQIVND (reference sequence). CDR3 length: 16 residues. The source was CD4+ T cells from blood, cultured in vitro, collected after SARS-CoV-2 vaccination. This TCR derives from a human donor who received a COVID-19 vaccine. The rearrangement links TRBV19 to TRBJ1-1; D might be TRBD1 (5 bases). The CDR3 protein is CASSIYSGGIGAEAFF. CDR3 DNA: TGTGCCAGTAGTATCTACAGTGGGGGAATTGGTGCTGAAGCTTTCTTT.